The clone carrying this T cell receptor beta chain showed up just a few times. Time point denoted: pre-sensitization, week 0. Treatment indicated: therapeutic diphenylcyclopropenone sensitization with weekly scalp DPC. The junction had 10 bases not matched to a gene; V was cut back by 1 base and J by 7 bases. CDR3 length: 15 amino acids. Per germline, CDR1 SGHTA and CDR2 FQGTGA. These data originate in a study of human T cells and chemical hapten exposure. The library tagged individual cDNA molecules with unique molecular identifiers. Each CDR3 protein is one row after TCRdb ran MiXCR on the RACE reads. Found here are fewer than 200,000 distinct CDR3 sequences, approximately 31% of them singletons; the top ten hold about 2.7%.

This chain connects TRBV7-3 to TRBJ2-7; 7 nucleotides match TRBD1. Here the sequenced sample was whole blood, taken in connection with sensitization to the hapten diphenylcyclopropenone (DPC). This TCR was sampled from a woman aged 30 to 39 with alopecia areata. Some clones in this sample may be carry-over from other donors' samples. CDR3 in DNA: TGTGCCAGCAGCTTAAGGCCAAGACAGGGCGGGGAGCAGTACTTC. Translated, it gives CASSLRPRQGGEQYF.